Presented here are 10 T cell receptor beta chains from one specimen sequenced in a study of blood T cell repertoires in COVID-19. Here immunoSEQ multiplex PCR was the method, and the copy in TCRdb shows in-frame clones only, minus some. The table records tens of thousands of clones, over 65% of them present only once. The sequencing input was peripheral blood. All receptors derive from a man aged 65 to 79 with COVID-19, enrolled during active disease.

This sequence joins TRBV9 and TRBJ2-3, with a weak D call TRBD1 (6 bases). Looked up from germline, CDR1 is SGDLS and CDR2 is YYNGEE. Trimming stripped 0 bases from V and 3 bases from J, with 11 bases between. CDR3 size: 15 residues. The CDR3 sequence is CASSVGPGETDTQYF. DNA of the CDR3: TGTGCCAGCAGCGTAGGTCCAGGGGAGACAGATACGCAGTATTTT.

This clone came up once. This chain uses TRBV18 with TRBJ2-6; 8 nucleotides align to TRBD1. CDR1 is KGHSH and CDR2 is LQKENI in the germline V gene. The CDR3 is made up of 16 amino acids. Unmatched junction bases numbered 5, after V lost 3 bases and J lost 4 bases. For the CDR3, the DNA is TGTGCCAGCTCACCCGGACAGGGCGCCGGGGCCAACGTCCTGACTTTC. Encoded protein: CASSPGQGAGANVLTF.

The chain carries TRBV5-6 and TRBJ1-2; 7 nucleotides line up with TRBD1. V shed 4 bases and J 5 bases; nucleotides not matched to a gene: 8. The CDR3 length is 14 residues. CDR1 is SGHDT and CDR2 is YYEEEE in the germline V gene. The CDR3, as DNA: TGTGCCAGCAGCACCGAACCAGGGGGATATGGCTACACCTTC. It specifies CASSTEPGGYGYTF.

The gene calls are TRBV5-4 and TRBJ2-7; a possible D gene is TRBD2 (6 bases). CDR3 length: 13 amino acids. Trimming shortened V by 4 bases and J by 2 bases, and 10 bases separated the two germline ends. Germline V CDR1 and CDR2: SGHNT, YYREEE (reference sequence). The CDR3 DNA sequence: TGTGCCAGCAGCCGGGGGACGGCCTACGAGCAGTACTTC. Protein product: CASSRGTAYEQYF.

The rearrangement links TRBV19 to TRBJ2-1, with D possibly being TRBD2 (6 bases). The V gene's germline CDR1 is LNHDA and CDR2 SQIVND (reference sequence). V shed 5 bases and J shed 0 bases, with 17 bases lying between them. The CDR3 runs 17 residues. The CDR3 region is CASSEPLAVLSYNEQFF. The CDR3 bases are TGTGCCAGTAGTGAACCTTTAGCGGTACTCTCCTACAATGAGCAGTTCTTC.

The rearrangement joins TRBV2 to TRBJ2-7, with a tentative D call TRBD1 (6 bases). Germline V lookup: CDR1 SNHLY, CDR2 FYNNEI. This CDR3 is built from 16 residues. V was trimmed by 5 bases and J by 1 base, leaving 18 bases between them. The CDR3 region is CASSPGTNFASYEQYF. CDR3 nucleotide sequence: TGTGCCAGCAGTCCGGGGACAAACTTTGCGTCCTACGAGCAGTACTTC.

The J gene is TRBJ2-1, the V gene TRBV13; 12 bases fit TRBD2. V lost 5 bases, J lost 3 bases, and 29 bases stayed unmatched. Per the germline V gene, CDR1 is PRHDT and CDR2 is FYEKMQ (reference sequence). The CDR3 loop spans 24 amino acids. The CDR3 bases are TGTGCCAGCAGCAGTTGGACCACTACCTCAGGGGACAGACTAGCGGGAGTGGGCTACAATGAGCAGTTCTTC. Translating it yields CASSSWTTTSGDRLAGVGYNEQFF.

The chain recombines TRBV7-3 with TRBJ2-1; D might be TRBD1 (5 bases). The CDR3 is 15 amino acids. Germline V lookup: CDR1 SGHTA, CDR2 FQGTGA. V lost 0 bases, J lost 4 bases, and 10 bases lay in between. The CDR3 nucleotides are TGTGCCAGCAGCTTAACGGGCAGGGCTTACAATGAGCAGTTCTTC. Translating it yields CASSLTGRAYNEQFF.

The genes are TRBV27 and TRBJ1-5; 7 bases agree with TRBD1. CDR1 and CDR2 (germline): MNHEY, SMNVEV (reference sequence). The V gene end was trimmed by 5 bases and the J gene end by 1 base; junction bases not matched to a gene: 8. The CDR3 consists of 16 residues. The CDR3 DNA reads TGTGCCAGCAGTCCTTCCCAGGGGGAGAGCAATCAGCCCCAGCATTTT. Translating it yields CASSPSQGESNQPQHF.

V usage is TRBV3-1 (or the pseudogene TRBV3-2) and J usage is TRBJ2-3; 13 positions agree with TRBD2. In germline, CDR1 is LGHDT, CDR2 YNNKEL (reference sequence). V lost 4 bases and J lost 5; bases outside the gene matches: 9. The CDR3 covers 17 residues. CDR3 residues: CASSPAGGLAGVDTQYF. Here the CDR3 DNA reads TGTGCCAGCAGCCCTGCAGGAGGACTAGCGGGAGTAGATACGCAGTATTTT.